Below, 15 T cell receptor beta chains from the same sample are listed, as sequenced in a study of T cell repertoires in cytomegalovirus infection. Via MiXCR, TCRdb re-called the reads, giving one row per CDR3 protein. The repertoire includes hundreds of thousands of distinct CDR3 sequences, 24% of them detected once, and 8% sits in the top ten. Input material: CD8+ T cells from PBMCs. These receptors all come from a human donor in good health (CMV status not recorded). Some clones in this sample may be carry-over from other donors' samples.

This clonotype appeared a single time. V usage is TRBV7-1 and J usage is TRBJ2-7; no clear D gene. TRBV7-1 is annotated as an ORF whose role is uncertain. This CDR3 region has 12 residues. V gave up 5 bases and J gave up 4 bases, with 9 bases separating them. The chain's CDR3 is CASSPGRYEQYV. The CDR3 DNA follows: TGTGCCAGCAGCCCTGGACGGTACGAGCAGTACGTC.

The chain uses TRBV20-1 and TRBJ1-1; weak D call: TRBD1 (6 bases). The V end was cut by 6 bases, the J end by 6 bases, with 20 bases between. Germline V gene data show CDR1 as DFQATT and CDR2 as SNEGSKA (reference sequence). The CDR3 is made up of 14 amino acids. CDR3 nucleotide sequence: TGCAGTGCCCGAGAGGGGTGGACAGCTCCTGAAGCTTTCTTT. This encodes CSAREGWTAPEAFF.

V gene TRBV12-5 combines with J gene TRBJ2-7; TRBD1 aligns across 9 bases. The J segment lost 3 bases and the V segment lost 3 bases, leaving 3 bases of the junction unmatched. There are 14 residues in the CDR3. Germline V gives CDR1 LGHNT, CDR2 FRNRAP. CDR3 sequence: CASGFRDRVYEQYF. The CDR3 DNA sequence: TGTGCTAGTGGTTTCCGGGACAGGGTCTACGAGCAGTACTTC.

V is TRBV25-1 and J is TRBJ1-4; D remains unclear. CDR1 MGHDK and CDR2 SYGVNS come from the germline V gene. V was shortened by 7 bases and J by 10 bases, with 10 bases between the two germline ends. The CDR3 spans 11 residues. CDR3 region: CASTSAGKLFF. CDR3 bases: TGTGCCAGCACGTCCGCTGGAAAACTGTTTTTT.

The chain links TRBV29-1 to TRBJ2-5, with D perhaps matching TRBD1 (6 bases). Germline V lookup: CDR1 SQVTM, CDR2 ANQGSEA. The CDR3 runs 12 residues. The CDR3 region is CSARGGAETQYF. CDR3 nucleotides: TGCAGTGCCCGAGGGGGAGCGGAGACCCAGTACTTC.

This chain connects TRBV7-9 to TRBJ1-1; a weak D match, TRBD1 (5 bases). The CDR3 length is 13 residues. Germline assignment: CDR1 SEHNR and CDR2 FQNEAQ (reference sequence). Trimming left V 7 bases short and J 6 bases short, with 15 bases between. The chain's CDR3 is CASTSRDRPEAFF. CDR3 nucleotides: TGTGCCAGCACCTCTCGGGACCGGCCTGAAGCTTTCTTT.

This clonotype was observed a few times. The chain uses TRBV29-1 and TRBJ2-5; tentative D call: TRBD1 (6 bases). V lost 0 bases to trimming and J lost 4 bases, with 15 bases between them. The CDR3 loop spans 15 amino acids. Germline V gene sequence: CDR1 SQVTM, CDR2 ANQGSEA. The CDR3 sequence is CSVEDLGARGETQYF. The CDR3 nucleotides are TGCAGCGTTGAAGATCTGGGGGCCAGGGGAGAGACCCAGTACTTC. Full variable domain (missing parts from reference TRBV29-1 and TRBJ2-5): SAVISQKPSRDICQRGTSLTIQCQVDSQVTMMFWYRQQPGQSLTLIATANQGSEATYESGFVIDKFPISRPNLTFSTLTVSNMSPEDSSIYLCSVEDLGARGETQYFGPGTRLLVL.

At least ten counts were recorded for this clonotype. The chain couples TRBV7-6 to TRBJ1-2; D call uncertain. Trimming took off 5 bases at V and 0 bases at J, with 13 bases between the two ends. In germline, CDR1 is SGHVS, CDR2 FNYEAQ. This CDR3 region has 15 residues. The CDR3 sequence is CASSAQDRTNYGYTF. The CDR3 DNA is TGTGCCAGCAGCGCCCAGGACCGTACTAACTATGGCTACACCTTC.

The chain recombines TRBV5-5 with TRBJ2-6, with 8 bases that match TRBD1. Unmatched junction bases numbered 9, after V lost 6 bases and J lost 1 base. The CDR3 sequence is 17 residues long. CDR1 is SGHKS, CDR2 YYEKEE, per germline (reference sequence). The DNA of the CDR3 is TGTGCCAGCATCCCCGGACAGGGTACTTCTGGGGCCAACGTCCTGACTTTC. Translation: CASIPGQGTSGANVLTF. Combining the CDR3 with reference TRBV5-5 and TRBJ2-6 gives the whole variable domain DAGVTQSPTHLIKTRGQQVTLRCSPISGHKSVSWYQQVLGQGPQFIFQYYEKEERGRGNFPDRFSARQFPNYSSELNVNALLLGDSALYLCASIPGQGTSGANVLTFGAGSRLTVL.

This clonotype showed up many times. The CDR3 spells CASSLRHGLGPEQYF. The CDR3 bases are TGTGCCAGCAGCTTGCGACACGGGCTCGGCCCCGAGCAGTACTTC. The rearrangement uses TRBV7-9 and TRBJ2-7; D gene ambiguous. This CDR3 comprises 15 residues. Per germline, CDR1 SEHNR and CDR2 FQNEAQ (reference sequence). Trimming took off 3 bases at V and 6 bases at J, with 18 bases between the two ends.

This clonotype turned up a few times. V and J are TRBV25-1 and TRBJ2-1, with 9 nucleotides matching TRBD1. This CDR3 spans 13 amino acids. Germline V gene lookup returns CDR1 MGHDK and CDR2 SYGVNS. V was clipped by 7 bases and J by 12 bases; unmatched bases: 10. The CDR3 loop is CASKPGQGRGQFF. CDR3 in DNA: TGTGCCAGCAAACCTGGACAGGGGAGAGGGCAGTTCTTC.

This clonotype was detected a few times. The chain uses TRBV6-2 or TRBV6-3 and TRBJ1-5; 9 nucleotides match TRBD1. Germline CDR1 MNHEY, CDR2 SVGEGT. J gave up 4 bases and V 2 bases, and 3 bases lay outside the gene matches. The CDR3 consists of 15 residues. The CDR3 reads CASSYGDRENQPQHF. The CDR3 DNA sequence: TGTGCCAGCAGTTACGGGGACAGGGAGAATCAGCCCCAGCATTTT.

This clonotype was counted only a few times. This chain uses TRBV6-5 with TRBJ2-5; 8 positions agree with TRBD2. J gave up 2 bases and V 5 bases, and 13 bases lay outside the gene matches. CDR1 and CDR2 from the germline V gene are MNHEY and SVGAGI. This CDR3 has 17 residues. CDR3 nucleotide sequence: TGTGCCAGCAGTGGGACCCTCCCAGCGGGGGTACAAGAGACCCAGTACTTC. This codes for CASSGTLPAGVQETQYF.

This clonotype was observed a handful of times. The chain combines TRBV10-3 with TRBJ1-2; D not resolved. The V end was cut by 6 bases, the J end by 6 bases, with 5 bases between. The CDR3 spans 10 residues. Germline V gives CDR1 ENHRY, CDR2 SYGVKD. The CDR3 loop reads CAIRRDGYTF. As DNA, the CDR3 is TGTGCCATCAGACGCGATGGCTACACCTTC.

This clonotype was recorded at least ten times. V and J are TRBV6-2 or TRBV6-3 and TRBJ1-1, with a possible D match to TRBD1 (6 bases). The V end lost 0 bases, the J end lost 0 bases, and 8 bases lay between the germline ends. The CDR3 extends over 15 amino acids. Germline V gene data show CDR1 as MNHEY and CDR2 as SVGEGT. The CDR3 bases are TGTGCCAGCAGTTACTCGGGACACCTGAACACTGAAGCTTTCTTT. Translating it yields CASSYSGHLNTEAFF.